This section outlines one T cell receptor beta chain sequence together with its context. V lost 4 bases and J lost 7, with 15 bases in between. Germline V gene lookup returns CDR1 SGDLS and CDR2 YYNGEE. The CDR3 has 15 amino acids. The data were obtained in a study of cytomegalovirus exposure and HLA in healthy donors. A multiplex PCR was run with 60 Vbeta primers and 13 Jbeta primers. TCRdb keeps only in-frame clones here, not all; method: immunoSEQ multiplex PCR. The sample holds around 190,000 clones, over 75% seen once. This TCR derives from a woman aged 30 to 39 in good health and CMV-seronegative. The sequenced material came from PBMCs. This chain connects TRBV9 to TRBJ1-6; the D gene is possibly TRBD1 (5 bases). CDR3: CASSPSAGRNSPLHF. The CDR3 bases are TGTGCCAGCAGCCCAAGCGCAGGGCGGAATTCACCCCTCCACTTT.